What follows describes a single T cell receptor (beta chain). The entry originates in a study of T cell responses to AZD1222 COVID-19 vaccine. The CDR3 is 15 amino acids. Germline assignment: CDR1 LNHNV and CDR2 YYDKDF (reference sequence). V was pared by 1 base and J by 2 bases, with 2 bases of the junction left unmatched. Profiled with immunoSEQ multiplex PCR; TCRdb holds only in-frame clones, not every one. Of 180,000 or so clones listed, roughly 94% are singletons. The sequence derives from an adult in good health. The chain joins TRBV15 to TRBJ1-3; 7 bases align to TRBD1. The source material was peripheral blood, sampled on day 0 of AZD1222 vaccination. For the CDR3, the DNA is TGTGCCACCAGCAGAGGACAGGGCCCTGGAAACACCATATATTTT. This codes for CATSRGQGPGNTIYF.